Reported below is one T cell receptor (beta chain). The antigen this receptor binds is unknown. The record has no base qualities; no much larger clone is one base away. This sample was taken from a study of cytomegalovirus exposure and HLA in healthy donors (dated by TCRdb to about 2017). Background on the whole study: An earlier analysis of several hundred of the donors reported approximately 300 Gb of sequence data and 117 million unique TCR beta sequences from about 200 million T cells. Around 320 gigabases of sequencing data and approximately 85 million unique TCR sequences were included in an early release covering under 650 HLA-typed donors. Of the roughly 400 genotyped donors, 65% to 90% were placed in the genetic ancestry cluster associated with self-reported Caucasian donors. The study was designed to test whether signatures of past pathogen exposure could be identified by cataloging public T cell receptors. Using immunosequencing, the study profiled T cell repertoires from about 650 subjects and related those repertoires to cytomegalovirus serostatus. Besides the first cohort of 500 to 700 subjects, a separate validation cohort made up of 120 or so different subjects was used. The study combined high-throughput TCR immunosequencing, statistical association of individual TCRs with disease status, and machine learning to predict cytomegalovirus infection status. A later analysis re-analyzed previously published TCR beta repertoires from several hundred donors and added high-resolution HLA genotyping to study TCR occurrence patterns. Rather than drawing on any new phenotypic data, the later analysis identified candidate immune exposures from TCR beta sequences and the way those sequences occurred across donors. An earlier analysis of a few hundred of the donors applied high-throughput TCR beta sequencing to assess whether each TCR beta V gene segment acted as functional or pseudogenic. Donor age, sex, ethnicity and CMV serostatus were compiled alongside the repertoire data. A later genetic analysis used genome-wide SNP genotypes for about 55% of the 666 donors, treating that subset as a discovery cohort. All discovery cohort repertoires had been generated on a single sequencing platform. HLA typing included class I and class II loci at four-digit resolution. The number of typed donors differed by locus: about 620-630 for A, B, C, DRB1 and DQB1; 522 for DQA1; 606 for DPA1; and 450 to 480 for DPB1. Five DR-DQ haplotypes were treated as single units for association and clustering because of strong linkage in the cohort. Among some 400 genotyped donors of the cohort, an average of around 240,000 unique TCR beta nucleotide sequences were sequenced per donor, roughly 20% of them non-productive.

At the junction V is shortened by 7 bases and J by 0 bases, with 13 bases in between. From cysteine to phenylalanine, the CDR3 is 14 amino acids long. The entry retains the CDR3 DNA only, 42 bases that are in frame from base 1. In the germline V gene (reference sequence), CDR1 corresponds to SEHNR and CDR2 to FQNEAQ. Library preparation employed the immunoSEQ multiplex PCR assay. A mixture of 60 forward primers for TCR Vbeta segments and 13 reverse primers for TCR Jbeta segments was used in the multiplex PCR. Amplification of the CDR3 region of rearranged TCR beta genes was performed with a multiplex PCR assay on genomic DNA. Amplified TCR beta libraries were sequenced as 87-base-pair reads on the Illumina HiSeq System. In the source study's methods: Across the 670 or so repertoires, a later analysis counted 80 million or so unique TCR beta chains, 8.5 million to 12 million of which were shared by at least two donors. Raw reads were error-corrected and collapsed into unique sequences by a nearest-neighbor algorithm in which closely related sequences were merged to remove PCR and sequencing errors. To assign V, D and J gene segments, CDR3 sequences were aligned to IMGT reference sequences. For a sequence to be retained, at least a six-nucleotide match to both a V gene segment and a J gene segment was required. A rearrangement was called productive if the CDR3 had no stop codons and remained in frame with V and J, and every other rearrangement was called non-productive. CDR3 was defined according to IMGT convention as the region running from the second conserved V-encoded cysteine to the conserved J-encoded phenylalanine. The earlier analysis of fewer than 700 of the donors excluded sequences that lacked an unambiguous match to a single V gene segment. In an earlier analysis of some 590 of the donors, a V segment was called functional when productive rearrangements were above 56.7%, and segregating when the standard deviation between donors exceeded 5%. A statistical classification framework was built to diagnose cytomegalovirus status from the catalog of TCR beta chain sequences. In a later analysis, V and J genes were assigned by comparing TCR nucleotide sequences against IMGT/GENE-DB human TR gene sequences. Using the TCRdist pipeline, a later analysis assigned CDR3 sequences along with most-parsimonious VDJ recombination scenarios. A later analysis defined each TCR beta chain by its CDR3 amino acid sequence plus V-gene family, and excluded reads lacking a unique V-gene family. In a later analysis, fewer than 600 highly shared, low-generation-probability nucleotide sequences were removed to address suspected cross-contamination and a sequencing artifact. In a later analysis, a clonal expansion index for each public chain was calculated from normalized within-repertoire ranks of inferred template counts. A later analysis computed generation probabilities with a VDJ recombination model fitted to out-of-frame rearrangements, and checked the results against IGoR. A later analysis scored TCR-TCR, TCR-HLA and TCR-CMV co-occurrence with hypergeometric tests, applying a repertoire-size bias correction to TCR pairs. False discovery rates were estimated in a later analysis by permuting HLA or CMV assignments 20 times. In a later analysis, co-occurring TCRs were grouped using DBSCAN, with TCRdist sequence similarity added in when clustering inside HLA-allele-positive subsets. Repertoires with fewer than 30,000 or more than 120,000 public chains, plus five repertoires with anomalous nucleotide sharing, were excluded from co-occurrence clustering. TCRdb re-hosts the immuneACCESS table, in-frame sequences only. Its copies lack some clones; in the studies checked, an unresolved V gene accounts for under half of them, and the cause for the rest is not known. The V and J calls and clone size were taken over from that table, and D and trimming were inferred from the DNA. The sample records about 160,000 clones, approximately 80% of which are singletons. The ten largest clones capture approximately 8% of the sample.

The cohort comprised 670 or so healthy bone marrow donors. All cohort members were sampled while nominally healthy, although unrecorded immune exposures were likely present. The donor was CMV seropositive and belonged to the group of 250 to 300 seropositive cohort members. A peripheral blood sample was provided by each donor, and peripheral blood mononuclear cells were used for TCR beta sequencing. Genomic DNA was extracted from the blood cell samples with the Qiagen DNeasy Blood Extraction Kit. Summary of the overall study and its limitations: Linkage disequilibrium might explain the correlated functional status among segregating V segments, but an unknown experimental factor could not be ruled out. In a later analysis, more than 15,000 TCR beta sequences were associated with specific HLA alleles at a false discovery rate of 0.05. A few of the identified cytomegalovirus-associated TCR beta chains were confirmed in vitro to be specific for cytomegalovirus antigens. A later genetic analysis reported fewer N-insertions in productive TCRs among donors in an Asian-associated ancestry cluster than the approximately 700-donor mean. The study gave a list of 150 to 200 TCR beta chains associated with cytomegalovirus. A further reported finding was that TCR beta sequences accurately predicted the HLA-A and HLA-B alleles for most subjects in the first cohort. In an earlier analysis of 587 of the donors, most TCR beta V segments appeared in productive rearrangements about 90% or about 30% of the time, broadly matching IMGT annotations. The 87-base-pair reads could not distinguish some IMGT-functional V segments, including TRBV6-2 and TRBV6-3, so those segments were excluded. A cluster of highly shared sequence variants was judged likely to represent a technical artifact of the sequencing pipeline. According to the authors, the approach could potentially be generalized to other disease states and immunological phenotypes. Sequencing depth was assumed to be roughly uniform across donors in the presence/absence analyses, though that assumption may not hold. In a later analysis, the rate of TCR association differed among HLA loci, with DRB1 alleles having the most associated TCRs and HLA-C alleles having the fewest. V-gene and J-gene trimming of TCR beta chains was associated with a missense DCLRE1C variant in a later genetic analysis, and the association was replicated in an independent cohort. Across donors, most TCR sequences were observed very rarely, whereas some public TCRs were present in many individuals. Because counts were too low, roughly 16 rarely observed V segments, including chromosome 9 orphons, were left out of the earlier analysis of some 600 of the donors. For the cohort, immune exposure information was limited to CMV serostatus. HLA typing was unavailable for some donors at each locus, so association tests used only the typed subset. According to a later analysis, parvovirus B19, influenza, CMV and Epstein-Barr virus appeared linked to several top co-occurrence clusters. Assigning TCR associations to individual alleles was difficult when HLA alleles, especially DR and DQ, strongly co-occurred. The classifier was reported to diagnose cytomegalovirus status with high specificity and sensitivity in both the original cohort and the validation cohort. Most CMV-associated TCR beta chains appeared to be HLA-restricted in a later analysis, and the HLA associations seemed to be driven largely by CMV exposure. In a later analysis, HLA-associated TCR beta chains showed more clonal expansion and lower generation probabilities than non-associated chains that were equally common. The cohort was sequenced for TCR beta chains only, and without alpha or paired-chain data the features that could be detected were limited.

The source of this sequence is a male donor in good health and CMV-seropositive. The chain is assembled from TRBV7-9 and TRBJ2-7, with TRBD2 perhaps the D gene, on 6 matching bases. Material: PBMCs. The nucleotide sequence reads as follows: TGTGCCAGCACCCTTCGGGGGTTCTCCTACGAGCAGTACTTC. This codes for CASTLRGFSYEQYF.